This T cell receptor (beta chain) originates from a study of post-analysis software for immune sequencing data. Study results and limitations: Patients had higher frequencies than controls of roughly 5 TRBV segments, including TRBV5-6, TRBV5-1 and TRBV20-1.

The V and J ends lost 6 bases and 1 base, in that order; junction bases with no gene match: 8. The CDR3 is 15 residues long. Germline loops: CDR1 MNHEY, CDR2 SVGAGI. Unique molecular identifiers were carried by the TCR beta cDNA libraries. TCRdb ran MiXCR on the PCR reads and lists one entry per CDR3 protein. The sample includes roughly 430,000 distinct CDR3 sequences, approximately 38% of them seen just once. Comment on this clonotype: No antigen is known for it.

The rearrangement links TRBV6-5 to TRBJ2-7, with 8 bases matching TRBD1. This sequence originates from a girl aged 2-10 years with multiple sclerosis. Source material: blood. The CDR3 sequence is CASRRTGRASYEQYF. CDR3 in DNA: TGTGCCAGCAGAAGGACAGGGCGGGCATCCTACGAGCAGTACTTC.